A single sample gave rise to the 10 T cell receptor beta chains below, sequenced in a study of cytomegalovirus exposure and HLA in healthy donors. Assay used: immunoSEQ multiplex PCR; TCRdb lists only in-frame clones, some missing. There are about 120,000 clones in the sample; over 75% occur only once, and about 6% lies in the top ten. Sequenced material: PBMCs. The receptors stem from a woman aged 18-30 years in good health and CMV-seropositive.

This clone was seen just once. The genes are TRBV10-2 and TRBJ1-5; TRBD1 matches at 7 bases. Per germline, CDR1 WSHSY and CDR2 SAAADI. CDR3 length equals 16 residues. J gave up 0 bases and V 5 bases, and 7 bases lay outside the gene matches. The CDR3 is CASSRDSLYSNQPQHF. The CDR3, as DNA: TGCGCCAGCAGTAGGGACAGCCTCTATAGCAATCAGCCCCAGCATTTT.

The chain employs TRBV30 and TRBJ1-2, with D perhaps matching TRBD1 (6 bases). The CDR3 has 12 residues. Germline V gene lookup returns CDR1 GTSNPN and CDR2 SVGIG (reference sequence). The CDR3, as DNA: TGTGCTTGTGACAGGAATCACTATGGCTACACCTTC. Protein sequence: CACDRNHYGYTF. Supplemented by reference TRBV30 and TRBJ1-2, the full variable domain reads SQTIHQWPATLVQPVGSPLSLECTVEGTSNPNLYWYRQAAGRGLQLLFYSVGIGQISSEVPQNLSASRPQDRQFILSSKKLLLSDSGFYLCACDRNHYGYTFGSGTRLTVV.

The chain uses TRBV6-1 and TRBJ1-1, with a tentative D call TRBD1 (6 bases). Germline V CDR1 and CDR2: MNHNS, SASEGT. This CDR3 spans 17 amino acids. Trimming cost V 0 bases and J 1 base, with 15 bases left between them. CDR3 bases: TGTGCCAGCAGTGAAGCGCGGACAGATTGGAAGAACACTGAAGCTTTCTTT. It yields the protein CASSEARTDWKNTEAFF.

This clone was recorded once. The chain couples TRBV7-3 to TRBJ2-3; the match to TRBD1 covers 8 bases. V lost 5 bases and J lost 0; bases outside the gene matches: 4. This CDR3 comprises 15 residues. The V gene's germline CDR1 is SGHTA and CDR2 FQGTGA. The CDR3 nucleotides are TGTGCCAGCAGCCAGGGGGCGACTAGCACAGATACGCAGTATTTT. It is translated as CASSQGATSTDTQYF.

The chain combines TRBV29-1 with TRBJ2-1, with 7 bases that match TRBD2. There are 15 residues in the CDR3. CDR1 and CDR2 from the germline V gene are SQVTM and ANQGSEA. Unmatched junction bases numbered 9, after V lost 0 bases and J lost 7 bases. CDR3 coding DNA: TGCAGCGTTGAAGATCCCGCGGGAGTGGGGAATGAGCAGTTCTTC. This codes for CSVEDPAGVGNEQFF.

The chain carries TRBV30 and TRBJ1-5; D might be TRBD1 (5 bases). Germline CDR1 reads GTSNPN; CDR2 reads SVGIG (reference sequence). V dropped 0 bases and J dropped 9 bases, with 9 bases sitting between them. This CDR3 comprises 12 residues. The CDR3 protein is CAWSVSGGPQHF. In nucleotides, the CDR3 is TGTGCCTGGAGTGTGTCGGGGGGGCCCCAGCATTTT.

J is TRBJ1-5 and V is TRBV6-1, with 9 bases aligning to TRBD1. This CDR3 is built from 15 residues. Trimming cost V 2 bases and J 4 bases; bases outside gene matches: 3. Germline V gene sequence: CDR1 MNHNS, CDR2 SASEGT. The CDR3 sequence: CASSERGTGNQPQHF. The CDR3 coding sequence is TGTGCCAGCAGTGAAAGGGGGACAGGGAATCAGCCCCAGCATTTT.

This clone has a handful of counts. The chain links TRBV5-6 to TRBJ1-2; D possibly corresponds to TRBD1 (6 bases). The CDR3 contains 14 residues. Germline CDR1 SGHDT, CDR2 YYEEEE. Trimming cost V 0 bases and J 4 bases, with 10 bases left between them. CDR3 region: CASSLVRTVYGYTF. The CDR3 bases are TGTGCCAGCAGCTTGGTACGGACAGTCTATGGCTACACCTTC.

The DNA of the CDR3 is TGTGCCAGCAGCCCTAATCCGCAAGAGACCCAGTACTTC. Protein sequence: CASSPNPQETQYF. The chain recombines TRBV7-3 with TRBJ2-5; D ambiguous. Germline V gives CDR1 SGHTA, CDR2 FQGTGA. The V and J ends lost 5 bases and 2 bases respectively, with 9 bases between them. The CDR3 totals 13 residues.

The rearrangement links TRBV4-3 to TRBJ2-7, with 12 bases matching TRBD1. The CDR3 runs to 15 residues. Losses at the gene ends were 0 bases for V and 12 bases for J; bases not matched to a gene: 9. Germline values: CDR1 LGHNA, CDR2 YSLEER. The CDR3 DNA sequence: TGCGCCAGCAGCCAAGATCCCGGGACAGGGGGCCAACGGTACTTC. Translation: CASSQDPGTGGQRYF.